This T cell receptor beta chain appears in the sequencing data of a study of blood T cell repertoires in COVID-19. The overall study: T cells, B-cell-depleted T cells, or PBMCs provided the cDNA or gDNA that served as material.

Trimming cost V 3 bases and J 0 bases, with 8 bases left between them. The CDR3 sequence is 13 residues long. Looked up from germline, CDR1 is GTSNPN and CDR2 is SVGIG (reference sequence). Original processing methods: Quantification of nucleated cells was approximated via reference gene primer amplification. Repertoires were generated with immunoSEQ multiplex PCR, while TCRdb's copy carries only in-frame clones and drops some. D and trimming come from the DNA, and the V and J calls and clone size come from that table. This table holds 130,000 to 150,000 clones, around 79% found once. The J gene is TRBJ1-1, the V gene TRBV30; maybe TRBD1 (5 bases). This TCR was sampled from a woman in her 70s with COVID-19, enrolled during active disease. Sequencing was performed on peripheral blood. The CDR3 spells CAWSGGMNTEAFF. The CDR3 nucleotides are TGTGCCTGGAGCGGGGGGATGAACACTGAAGCTTTCTTT.